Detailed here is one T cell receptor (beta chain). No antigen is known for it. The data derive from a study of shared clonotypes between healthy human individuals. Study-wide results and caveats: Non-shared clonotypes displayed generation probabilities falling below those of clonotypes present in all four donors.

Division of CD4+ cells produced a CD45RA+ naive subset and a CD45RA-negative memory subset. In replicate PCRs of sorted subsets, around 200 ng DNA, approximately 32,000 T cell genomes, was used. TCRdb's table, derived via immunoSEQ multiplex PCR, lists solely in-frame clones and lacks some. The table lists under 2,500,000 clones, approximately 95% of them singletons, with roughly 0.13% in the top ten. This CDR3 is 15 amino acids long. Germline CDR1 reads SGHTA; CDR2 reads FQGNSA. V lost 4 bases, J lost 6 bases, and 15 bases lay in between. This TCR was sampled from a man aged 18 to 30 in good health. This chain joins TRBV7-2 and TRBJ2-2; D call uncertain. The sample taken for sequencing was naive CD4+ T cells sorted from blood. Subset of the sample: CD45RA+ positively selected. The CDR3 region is CASSSPDVGSGELFF. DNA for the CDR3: TGTGCCAGCAGCTCTCCGGACGTAGGATCCGGGGAGCTGTTTTTT.